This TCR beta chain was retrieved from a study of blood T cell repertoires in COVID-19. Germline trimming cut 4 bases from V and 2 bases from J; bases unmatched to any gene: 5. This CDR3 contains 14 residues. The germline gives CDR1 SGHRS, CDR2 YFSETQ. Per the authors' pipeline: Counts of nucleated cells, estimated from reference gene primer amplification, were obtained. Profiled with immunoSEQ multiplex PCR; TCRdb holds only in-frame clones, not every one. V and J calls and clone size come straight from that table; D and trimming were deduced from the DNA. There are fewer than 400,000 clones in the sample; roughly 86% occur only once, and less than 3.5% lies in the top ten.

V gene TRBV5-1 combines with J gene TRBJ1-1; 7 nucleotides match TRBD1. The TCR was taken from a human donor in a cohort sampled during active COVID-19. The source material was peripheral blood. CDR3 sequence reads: CASSRDSGNTEAFF. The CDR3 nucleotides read TGCGCCAGCAGCCGGGACAGTGGAAACACTGAAGCTTTCTTT.